This T cell receptor beta chain came from a study of blood T cell repertoires in COVID-19. Generated by immunoSEQ multiplex PCR, the TCRdb table keeps only in-frame clones and is missing some. Here the sample spans 20,000 to 30,000 clones, nearly 90% being singletons. The V segment lost 4 bases and the J segment 0 bases; nucleotides outside the gene matches: 4. CDR1 is MGHRA and CDR2 is YSYEKL in the germline V gene. CDR3 length equals 16 residues. The clonotype originates from a woman aged 55-70 years with active COVID-19. This chain uses TRBV4-1 with TRBJ2-3; 10 bases are a match to TRBD2. Specimen: peripheral blood. CDR3 sequence: CASSPRLAGSTDTQYF. DNA of the CDR3: TGCGCCAGCAGCCCCCGACTAGCGGGCAGCACAGATACGCAGTATTTT.